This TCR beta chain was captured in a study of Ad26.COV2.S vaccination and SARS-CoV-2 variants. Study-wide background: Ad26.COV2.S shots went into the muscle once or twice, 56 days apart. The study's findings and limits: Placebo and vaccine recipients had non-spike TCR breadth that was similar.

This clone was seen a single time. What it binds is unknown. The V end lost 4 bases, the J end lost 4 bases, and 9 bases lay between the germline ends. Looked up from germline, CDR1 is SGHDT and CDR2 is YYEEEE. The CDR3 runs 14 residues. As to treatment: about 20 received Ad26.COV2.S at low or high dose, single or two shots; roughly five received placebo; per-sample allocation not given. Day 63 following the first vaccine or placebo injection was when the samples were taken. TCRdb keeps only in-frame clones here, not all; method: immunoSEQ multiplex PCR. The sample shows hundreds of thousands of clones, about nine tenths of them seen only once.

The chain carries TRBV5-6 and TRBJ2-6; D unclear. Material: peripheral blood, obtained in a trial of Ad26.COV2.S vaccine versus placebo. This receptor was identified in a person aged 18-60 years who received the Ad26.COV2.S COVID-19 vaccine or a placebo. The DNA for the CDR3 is TGTGCCAGCAGCAGCGATTTCGGGGCCAACGTCCTGACTTTC. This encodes CASSSDFGANVLTF.